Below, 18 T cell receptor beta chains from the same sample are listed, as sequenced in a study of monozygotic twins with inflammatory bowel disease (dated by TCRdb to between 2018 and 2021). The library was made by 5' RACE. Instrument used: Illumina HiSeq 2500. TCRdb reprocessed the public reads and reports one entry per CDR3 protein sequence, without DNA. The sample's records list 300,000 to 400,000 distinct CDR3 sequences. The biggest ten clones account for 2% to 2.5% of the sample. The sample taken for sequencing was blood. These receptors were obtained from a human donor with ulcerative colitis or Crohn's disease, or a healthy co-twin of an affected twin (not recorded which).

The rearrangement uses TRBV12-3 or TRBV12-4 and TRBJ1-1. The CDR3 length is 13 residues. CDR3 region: CASEAAGQTEAFF.

This chain's CDR3 is CSISETGEAKNIQYF. The chain has TRBV20-1 and TRBJ2-4; TCRdb's D call, TRBD1, is unchecked because there is no DNA. Germline CDR1 reads DFQATT; CDR2 reads SNEGSKA (reference sequence). The CDR3 is made up of 15 amino acids.

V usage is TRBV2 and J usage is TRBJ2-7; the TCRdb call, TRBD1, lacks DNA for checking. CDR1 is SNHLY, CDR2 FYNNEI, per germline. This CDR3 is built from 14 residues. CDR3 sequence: CASSEQGSPYEQYF.

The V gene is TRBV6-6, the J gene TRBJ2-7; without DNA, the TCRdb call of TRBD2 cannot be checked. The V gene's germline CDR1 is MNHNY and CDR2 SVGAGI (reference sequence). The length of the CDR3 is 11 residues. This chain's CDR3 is CASAREDEQYF.

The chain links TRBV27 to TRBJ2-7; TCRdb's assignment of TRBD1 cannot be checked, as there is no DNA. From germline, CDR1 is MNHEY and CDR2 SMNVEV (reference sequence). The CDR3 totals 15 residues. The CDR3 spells CASRFEGQGIYEQYF.

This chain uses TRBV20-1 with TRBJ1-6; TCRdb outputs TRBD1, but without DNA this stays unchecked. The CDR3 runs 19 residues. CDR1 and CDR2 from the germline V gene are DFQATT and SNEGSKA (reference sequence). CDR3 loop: CSATATGGAWGSYNSPLHF.

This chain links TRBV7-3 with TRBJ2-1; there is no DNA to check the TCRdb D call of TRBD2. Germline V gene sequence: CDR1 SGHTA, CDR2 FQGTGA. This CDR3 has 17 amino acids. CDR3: CASSSPRSGRWNNEQFF.

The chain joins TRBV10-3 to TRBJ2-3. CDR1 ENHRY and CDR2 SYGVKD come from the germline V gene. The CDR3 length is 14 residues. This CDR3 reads CAISGPLSTDTQYF.

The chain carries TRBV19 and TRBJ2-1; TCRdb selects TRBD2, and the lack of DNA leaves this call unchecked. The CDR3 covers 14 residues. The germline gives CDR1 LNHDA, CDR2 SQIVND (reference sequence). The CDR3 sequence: CASGLAGDVSEQFF.

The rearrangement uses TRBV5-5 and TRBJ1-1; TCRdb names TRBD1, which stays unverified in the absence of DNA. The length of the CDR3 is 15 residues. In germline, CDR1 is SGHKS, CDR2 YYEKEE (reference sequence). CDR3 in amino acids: CASSERDGRNTEAFF.

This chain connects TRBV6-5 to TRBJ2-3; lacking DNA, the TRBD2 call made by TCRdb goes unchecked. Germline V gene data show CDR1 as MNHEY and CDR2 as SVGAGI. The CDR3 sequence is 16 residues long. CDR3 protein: CASSYRSRGGTDTQYF.

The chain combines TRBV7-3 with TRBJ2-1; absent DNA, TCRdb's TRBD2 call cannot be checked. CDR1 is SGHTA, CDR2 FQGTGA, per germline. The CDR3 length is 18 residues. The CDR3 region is CASSLTLGSGPPHNEQFF.

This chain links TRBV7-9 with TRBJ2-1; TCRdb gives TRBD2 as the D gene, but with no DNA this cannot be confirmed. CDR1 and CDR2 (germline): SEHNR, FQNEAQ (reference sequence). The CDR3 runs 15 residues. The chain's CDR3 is CASSSLAGFPQEQFF. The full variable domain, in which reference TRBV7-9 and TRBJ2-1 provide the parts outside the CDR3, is DTGVSQNPRHKITKRGQNVTFRCDPISEHNRLYWYRQTLGQGPEFLTYFQNEAQLEKSRLLSDRFSAERPKGSFSTLEIQRTEQGDSAMYLCASSSLAGFPQEQFFGPGTRLTVL.

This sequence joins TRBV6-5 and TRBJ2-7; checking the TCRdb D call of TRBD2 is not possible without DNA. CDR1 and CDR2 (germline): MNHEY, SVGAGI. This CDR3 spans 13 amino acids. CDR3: CASTRAEGEEQYF.

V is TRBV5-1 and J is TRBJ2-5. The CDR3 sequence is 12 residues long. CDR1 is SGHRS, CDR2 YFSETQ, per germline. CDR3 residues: CASSINQETQYF.

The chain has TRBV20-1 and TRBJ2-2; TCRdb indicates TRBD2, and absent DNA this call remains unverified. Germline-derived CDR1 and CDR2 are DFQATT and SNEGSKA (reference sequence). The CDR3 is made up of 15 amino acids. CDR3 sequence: CSARPRLVNTGELFF.

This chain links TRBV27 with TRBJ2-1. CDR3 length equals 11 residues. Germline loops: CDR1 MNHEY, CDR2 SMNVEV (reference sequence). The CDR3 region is CASSSHNEQFF.

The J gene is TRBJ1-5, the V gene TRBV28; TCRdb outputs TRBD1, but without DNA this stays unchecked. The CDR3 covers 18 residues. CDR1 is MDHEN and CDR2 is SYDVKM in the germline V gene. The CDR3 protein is CASSSQGTGRYSNQPQHF.